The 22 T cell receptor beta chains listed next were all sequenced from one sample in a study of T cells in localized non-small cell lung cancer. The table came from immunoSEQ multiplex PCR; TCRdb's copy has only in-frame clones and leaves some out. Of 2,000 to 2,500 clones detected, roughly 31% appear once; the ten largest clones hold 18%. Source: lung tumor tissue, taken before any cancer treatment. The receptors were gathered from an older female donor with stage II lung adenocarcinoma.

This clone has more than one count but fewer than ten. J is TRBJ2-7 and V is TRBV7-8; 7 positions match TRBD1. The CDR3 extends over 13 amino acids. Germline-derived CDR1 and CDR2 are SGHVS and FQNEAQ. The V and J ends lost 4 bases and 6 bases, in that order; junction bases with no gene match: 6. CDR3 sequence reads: CASSSYTGAEQYF. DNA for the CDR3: TGTGCCAGCAGCTCGTACACAGGGGCCGAGCAGTACTTC.

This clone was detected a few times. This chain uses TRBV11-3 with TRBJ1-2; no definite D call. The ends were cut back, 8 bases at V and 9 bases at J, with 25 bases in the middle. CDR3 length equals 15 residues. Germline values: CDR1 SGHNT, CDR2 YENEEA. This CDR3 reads CASRYRGPEFGSYTF. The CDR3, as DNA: TGTGCCAGCCGGTACCGGGGTCCGGAATTTGGTAGCTACACCTTC.

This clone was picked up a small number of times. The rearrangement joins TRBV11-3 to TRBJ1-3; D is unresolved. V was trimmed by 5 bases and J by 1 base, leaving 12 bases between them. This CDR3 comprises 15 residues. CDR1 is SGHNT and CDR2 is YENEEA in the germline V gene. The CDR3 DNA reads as TGTGCCAGCAGCGGCCGGGATACATCTGGAAACACCATATATTTT. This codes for CASSGRDTSGNTIYF.

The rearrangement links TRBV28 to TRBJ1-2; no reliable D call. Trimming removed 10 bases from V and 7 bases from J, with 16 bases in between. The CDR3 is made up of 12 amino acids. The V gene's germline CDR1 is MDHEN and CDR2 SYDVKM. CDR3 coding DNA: TGTGCCATCAAAAAAGCTAGGGCTGGCTACACCTTC. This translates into CAIKKARAGYTF.

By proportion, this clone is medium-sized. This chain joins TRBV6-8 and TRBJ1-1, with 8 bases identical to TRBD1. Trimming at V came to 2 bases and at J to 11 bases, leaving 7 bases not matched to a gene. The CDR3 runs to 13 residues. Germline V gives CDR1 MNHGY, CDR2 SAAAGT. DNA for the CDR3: TGTGCCAGCAGTTACACCTACAGGACAGGGGCTTTCTTT. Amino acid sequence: CASSYTYRTGAFF.

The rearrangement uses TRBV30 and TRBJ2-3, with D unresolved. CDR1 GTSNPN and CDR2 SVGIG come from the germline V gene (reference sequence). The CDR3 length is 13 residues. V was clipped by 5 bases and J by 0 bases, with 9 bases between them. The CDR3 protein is CAWGTYSTDTQYF. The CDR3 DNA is TGTGCCTGGGGAACCTATAGCACAGATACGCAGTATTTT. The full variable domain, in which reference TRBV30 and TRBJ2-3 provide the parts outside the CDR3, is SQTIHQWPATLVQPVGSPLSLECTVEGTSNPNLYWYRQAAGRGLQLLFYSVGIGQISSEVPQNLSASRPQDRQFILSSKKLLLSDSGFYLCAWGTYSTDTQYFGPGTRLTVL.

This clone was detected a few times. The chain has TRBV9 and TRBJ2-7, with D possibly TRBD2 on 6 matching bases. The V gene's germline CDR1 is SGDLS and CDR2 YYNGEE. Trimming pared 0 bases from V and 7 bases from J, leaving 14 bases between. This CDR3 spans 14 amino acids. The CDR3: CASSVGDFRGEQYF. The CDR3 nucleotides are TGTGCCAGCAGCGTAGGGGACTTTCGCGGGGAGCAGTACTTC.

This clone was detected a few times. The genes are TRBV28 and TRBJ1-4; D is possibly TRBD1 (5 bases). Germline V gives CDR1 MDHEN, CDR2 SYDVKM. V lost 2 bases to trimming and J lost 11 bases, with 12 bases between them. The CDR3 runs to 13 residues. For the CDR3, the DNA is TGTGCCAGCAGTTTAGGGGGAGTGCGGAAACTGTTTTTT. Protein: CASSLGGVRKLFF.

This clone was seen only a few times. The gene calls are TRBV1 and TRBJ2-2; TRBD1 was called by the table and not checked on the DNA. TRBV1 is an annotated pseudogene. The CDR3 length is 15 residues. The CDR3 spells CASSQATTLTGELFF. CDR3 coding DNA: TGCGCCAGCAGCCAGGCCACAACCTTGACCGGGGAGCTGTTTTTT.

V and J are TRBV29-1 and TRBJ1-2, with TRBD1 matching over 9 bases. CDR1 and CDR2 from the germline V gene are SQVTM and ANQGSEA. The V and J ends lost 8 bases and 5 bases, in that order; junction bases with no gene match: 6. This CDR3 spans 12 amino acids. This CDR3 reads CSFGDRDYGYTF. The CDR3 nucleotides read TGCAGCTTCGGGGACAGGGATTATGGCTACACCTTC.

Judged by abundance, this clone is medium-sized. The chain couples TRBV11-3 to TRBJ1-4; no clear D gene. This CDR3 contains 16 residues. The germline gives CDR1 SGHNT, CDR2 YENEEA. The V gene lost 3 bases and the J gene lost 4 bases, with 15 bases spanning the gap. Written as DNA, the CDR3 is TGTGCCAGCAGCTTGGGTGACGGAACCCATAATGAAAAACTGTTTTTT. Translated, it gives CASSLGDGTHNEKLFF.

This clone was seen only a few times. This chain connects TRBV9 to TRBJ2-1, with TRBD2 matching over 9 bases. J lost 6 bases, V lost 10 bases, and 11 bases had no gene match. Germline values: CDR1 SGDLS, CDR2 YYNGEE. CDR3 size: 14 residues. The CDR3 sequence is CAGQASGASNEQFF. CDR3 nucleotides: TGTGCCGGCCAGGCTAGCGGGGCTTCCAATGAGCAGTTCTTC.

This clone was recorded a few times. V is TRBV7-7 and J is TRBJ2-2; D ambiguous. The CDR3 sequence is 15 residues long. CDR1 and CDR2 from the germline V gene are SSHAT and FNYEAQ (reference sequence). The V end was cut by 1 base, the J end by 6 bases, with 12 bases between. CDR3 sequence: CASSLGYEEPGELFF. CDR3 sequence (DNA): TGTGCCAGCAGCTTAGGATATGAGGAGCCCGGGGAGCTGTTTTTT. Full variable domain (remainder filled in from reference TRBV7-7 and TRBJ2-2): GAGVSQSPRYKVTKRGQDVTLRCDPISSHATLYWYQQALGQGPEFLTYFNYEAQPDKSGLPSDRFSAERPEGSISTLTIQRTEQRDSAMYRCASSLGYEEPGELFFGEGSRLTVL.

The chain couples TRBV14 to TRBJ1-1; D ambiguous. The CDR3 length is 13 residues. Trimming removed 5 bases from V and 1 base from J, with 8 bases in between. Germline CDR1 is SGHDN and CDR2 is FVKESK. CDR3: CASSVPGNTEAFF. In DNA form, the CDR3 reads TGTGCCAGCAGCGTCCCAGGGAACACTGAAGCTTTCTTT.

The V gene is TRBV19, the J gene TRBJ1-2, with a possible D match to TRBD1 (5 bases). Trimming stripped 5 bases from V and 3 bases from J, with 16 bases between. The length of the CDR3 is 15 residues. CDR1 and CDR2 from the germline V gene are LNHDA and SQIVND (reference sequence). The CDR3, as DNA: TGTGCCAGTAGTGCCGGGACCGCATCCTACTATGGCTACACCTTC. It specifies CASSAGTASYYGYTF.

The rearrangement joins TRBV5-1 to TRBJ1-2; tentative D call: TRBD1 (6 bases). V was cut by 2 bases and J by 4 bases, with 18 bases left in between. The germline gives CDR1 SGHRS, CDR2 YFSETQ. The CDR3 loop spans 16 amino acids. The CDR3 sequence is CASSLSSPGQGYGYTF. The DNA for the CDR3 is TGCGCCAGCAGCTTATCTAGTCCGGGACAAGGCTATGGCTACACCTTC. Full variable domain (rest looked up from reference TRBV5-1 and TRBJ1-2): KAGVTQTPRYLIKTRGQQVTLSCSPISGHRSVSWYQQTPGQGLQFLFEYFSETQRNKGNFPGRFSGRQFSNSRSEMNVSTLELGDSALYLCASSLSSPGQGYGYTFGSGTRLTVV.

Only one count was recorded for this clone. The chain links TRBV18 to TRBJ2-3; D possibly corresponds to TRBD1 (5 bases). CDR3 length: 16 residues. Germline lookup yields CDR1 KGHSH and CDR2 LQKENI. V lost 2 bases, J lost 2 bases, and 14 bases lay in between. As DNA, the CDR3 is TGTGCCAGCTCACCAGCGACAGTCCTCATCACAGATACGCAGTATTTT. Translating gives CASSPATVLITDTQYF.

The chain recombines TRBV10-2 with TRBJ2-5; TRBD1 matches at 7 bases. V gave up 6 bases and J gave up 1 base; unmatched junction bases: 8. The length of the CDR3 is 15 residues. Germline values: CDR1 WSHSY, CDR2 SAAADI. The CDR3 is CASSGQAVFQETQYF. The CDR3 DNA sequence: TGCGCCAGCAGCGGACAGGCTGTGTTCCAAGAGACCCAGTACTTC.

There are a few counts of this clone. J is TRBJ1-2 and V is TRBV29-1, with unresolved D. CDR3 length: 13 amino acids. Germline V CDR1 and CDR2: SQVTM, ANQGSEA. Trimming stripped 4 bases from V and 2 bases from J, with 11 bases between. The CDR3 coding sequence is TGCAGCGTTGTGCTGAAGGCCAACTATGGCTACACCTTC. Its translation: CSVVLKANYGYTF. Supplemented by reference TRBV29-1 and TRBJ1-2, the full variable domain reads SAVISQKPSRDICQRGTSLTIQCQVDSQVTMMFWYRQQPGQSLTLIATANQGSEATYESGFVIDKFPISRPNLTFSTLTVSNMSPEDSSIYLCSVVLKANYGYTFGSGTRLTVV.

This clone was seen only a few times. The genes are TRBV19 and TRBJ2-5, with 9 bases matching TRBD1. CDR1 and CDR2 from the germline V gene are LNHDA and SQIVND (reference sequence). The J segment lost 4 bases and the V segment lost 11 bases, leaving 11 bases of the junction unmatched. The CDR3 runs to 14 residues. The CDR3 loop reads CASRQGVVGETQYF. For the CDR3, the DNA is TGTGCCTCTCGACAGGGGGTAGTGGGAGAGACCCAGTACTTC. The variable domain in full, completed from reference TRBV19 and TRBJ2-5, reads DGGITQSPKYLFRKEGQNVTLSCEQNLNHDAMYWYRQDPGQGLRLIYYSQIVNDFQKGDIAEGYSVSREKKESFPLTVTSAQKNPTAFYLCASRQGVVGETQYFGPGTRLLVL.

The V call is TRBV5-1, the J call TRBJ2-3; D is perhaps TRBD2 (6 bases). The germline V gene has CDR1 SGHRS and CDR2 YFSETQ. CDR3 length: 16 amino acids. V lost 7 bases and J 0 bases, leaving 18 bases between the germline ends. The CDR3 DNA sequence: TGCGCCAGCGAGAGGGGTCCAAGCGGGAGCACAGATACGCAGTATTTT. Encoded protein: CASERGPSGSTDTQYF.

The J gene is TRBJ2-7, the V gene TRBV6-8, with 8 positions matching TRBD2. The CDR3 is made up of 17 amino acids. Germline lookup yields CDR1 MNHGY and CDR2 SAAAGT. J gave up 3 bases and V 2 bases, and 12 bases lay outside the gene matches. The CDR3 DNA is TGTGCCAGCAGTTACGCTTATTCCGGGACTAGTCTCTACGAGCAGTACTTC. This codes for CASSYAYSGTSLYEQYF.